This T cell receptor beta chain was captured by sequencing in a study of metastatic and nonmetastatic thyroid tumors. This CDR3 spans 18 amino acids. V gave up 4 bases and J gave up 3 bases; unmatched junction bases: 5. Per germline, CDR1 MNHEY and CDR2 SVGAGI. Treatment of any kind had been given to no patient before thyroid surgery. In this sample, this clone is large (0.1 to 1%). TCRdb reprocessed the PCR reads via MiXCR. The sample has some 15,000 clones; about 29% are singletons. The TCR was taken from a male donor with papillary thyroid cancer or a benign thyroid nodule (not recorded which). Some clones in this sample may be carry-over from other donors' samples. Sequenced input: tumor tissue. The chain has TRBV6-5 and TRBJ2-2, with TRBD2 identical over 16 bases. In nucleotides, the CDR3 is TGTGCCAGCAGTTCGGAGGGACTAGCGGGAGGGTACACCGGGGAGCTGTTTTTT. It codes for CASSSEGLAGGYTGELFF.